This T cell receptor beta chain was recovered during a study of blood T cell repertoires in COVID-19. On the study more broadly: Specimens from acute and convalescent COVID-19 originated in the United States, Italy and Spain. Sample material is recorded as cDNA or gDNA derived from T cells, B-cell-depleted T cells, or PBMCs.

How the authors handled the data: Estimated nucleated cell counts came from reference gene primer amplification. Libraries were prepared by immunoSEQ multiplex PCR; TCRdb keeps only in-frame clonotypes and omits some of them. V and J calls and clone size are those listed in that table; D and trimming were worked out from the DNA. The sample lists 37,000 or so clones, roughly 88% seen once, with 12% in the top ten. The CDR3 covers 13 residues. Deletions cut 2 bases from V and 5 bases from J, with 9 bases between. This clone has a single count. This chain connects TRBV12-3 or TRBV12-4 to TRBJ1-1; D is ambiguous. The sequence came from a man aged 60-69 years with active COVID-19. Sequenced: peripheral blood. In nucleotides, the CDR3 is TGTGCCAGCAGTTTAACGGGAAGGACTGAAGCTTTCTTT. Its translation: CASSLTGRTEAFF.